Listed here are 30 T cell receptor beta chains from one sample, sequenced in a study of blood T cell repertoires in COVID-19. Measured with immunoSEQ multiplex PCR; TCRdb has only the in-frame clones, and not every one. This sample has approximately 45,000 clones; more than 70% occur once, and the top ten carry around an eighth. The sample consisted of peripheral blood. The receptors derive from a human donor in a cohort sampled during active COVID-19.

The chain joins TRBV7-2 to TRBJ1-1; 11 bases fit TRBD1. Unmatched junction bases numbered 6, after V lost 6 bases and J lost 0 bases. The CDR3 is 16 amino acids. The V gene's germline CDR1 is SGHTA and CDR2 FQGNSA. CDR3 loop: CASSSGTGGMNTEAFF. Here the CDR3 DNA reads TGTGCCAGCAGTTCCGGGACAGGGGGGATGAACACTGAAGCTTTCTTT.

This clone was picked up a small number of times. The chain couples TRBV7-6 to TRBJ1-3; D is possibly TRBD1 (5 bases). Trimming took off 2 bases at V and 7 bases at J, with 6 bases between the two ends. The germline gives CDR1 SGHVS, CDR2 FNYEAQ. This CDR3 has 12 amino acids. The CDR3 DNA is TGTGCCAGCAGCTTAACAGGCAACACCATATATTTT. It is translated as CASSLTGNTIYF.

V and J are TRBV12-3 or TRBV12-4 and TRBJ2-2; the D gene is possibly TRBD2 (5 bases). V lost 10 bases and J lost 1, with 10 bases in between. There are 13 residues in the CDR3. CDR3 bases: TGTGCCACCGGACGGGGGAACACCGGGGAGCTGTTTTTT. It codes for CATGRGNTGELFF.

The CDR3 region is CASSLRGTYNSPLHF. The DNA for the CDR3 is TGTGCCAGCAGCCTAAGGGGGACCTATAATTCACCCCTCCACTTT. The rearrangement links TRBV9 to TRBJ1-6; maybe TRBD1 (6 bases). CDR3 length equals 15 residues. Germline CDR1 is SGDLS and CDR2 is YYNGEE. V was cut by 4 bases and J by 2 bases, with 10 bases left in between.

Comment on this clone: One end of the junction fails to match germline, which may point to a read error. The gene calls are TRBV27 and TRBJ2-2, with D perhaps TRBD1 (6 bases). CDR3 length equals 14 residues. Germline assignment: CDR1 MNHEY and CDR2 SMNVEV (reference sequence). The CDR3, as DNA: TGTGCCAGCAGACCCGGGACACCGACCGCGGAGCTGTTTTTT. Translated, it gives CASRPGTPTAELFF.

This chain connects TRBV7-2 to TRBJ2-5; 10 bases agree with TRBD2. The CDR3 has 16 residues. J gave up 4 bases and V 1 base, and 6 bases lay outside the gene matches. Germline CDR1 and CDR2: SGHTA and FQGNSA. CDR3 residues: CASSLVWSGGVETQYF. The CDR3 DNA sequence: TGTGCCAGCAGCTTAGTGTGGAGCGGGGGGGTAGAGACCCAGTACTTC.

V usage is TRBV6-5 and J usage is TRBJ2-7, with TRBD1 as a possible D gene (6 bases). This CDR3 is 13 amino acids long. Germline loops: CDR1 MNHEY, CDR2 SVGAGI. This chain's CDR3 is CAAAPDRAYEQYF. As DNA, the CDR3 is TGTGCGGCAGCCCCGGACAGAGCTTACGAGCAGTACTTC.

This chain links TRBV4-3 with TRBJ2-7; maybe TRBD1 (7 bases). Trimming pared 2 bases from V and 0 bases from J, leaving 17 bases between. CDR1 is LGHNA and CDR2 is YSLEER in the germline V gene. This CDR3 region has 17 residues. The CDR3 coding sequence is TGCGCCAGCAGCCAATATACGTATCAGGGGGGCTCCTACGAGCAGTACTTC. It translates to CASSQYTYQGGSYEQYF.

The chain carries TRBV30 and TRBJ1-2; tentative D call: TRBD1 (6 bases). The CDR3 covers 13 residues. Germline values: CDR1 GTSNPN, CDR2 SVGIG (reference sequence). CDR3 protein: CARKKDSIYGYTF. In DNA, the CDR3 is TGTGCTCGGAAAAAGGACAGCATTTATGGCTACACCTTC.

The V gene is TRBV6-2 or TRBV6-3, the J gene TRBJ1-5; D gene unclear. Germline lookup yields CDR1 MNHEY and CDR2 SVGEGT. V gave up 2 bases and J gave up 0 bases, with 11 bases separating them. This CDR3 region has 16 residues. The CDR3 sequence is CASSYRSAGSNQPQHF. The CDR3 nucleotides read TGTGCCAGCAGTTACCGGAGCGCCGGTAGCAATCAGCCCCAGCATTTT.

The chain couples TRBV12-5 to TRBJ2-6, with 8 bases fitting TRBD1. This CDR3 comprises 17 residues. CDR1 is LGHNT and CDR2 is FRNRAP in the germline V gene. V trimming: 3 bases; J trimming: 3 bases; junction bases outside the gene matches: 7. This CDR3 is CASGLYQGANGANVLTF. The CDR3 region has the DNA TGTGCTAGTGGTTTATACCAGGGGGCGAATGGGGCCAACGTCCTGACTTTC.

CDR3 DNA sequence: TGTGCCAGCAGCTTAGGAAGCGGGGCCTTCACAGATACGCAGTATTTT. This translates into CASSLGSGAFTDTQYF. The chain couples TRBV7-2 to TRBJ2-3; 7 bases are shared with TRBD2. This CDR3 comprises 16 residues. The ends lost 1 base at V and 2 bases at J; junction bases unmatched: 6. Germline lookup yields CDR1 SGHTA and CDR2 FQGNSA.

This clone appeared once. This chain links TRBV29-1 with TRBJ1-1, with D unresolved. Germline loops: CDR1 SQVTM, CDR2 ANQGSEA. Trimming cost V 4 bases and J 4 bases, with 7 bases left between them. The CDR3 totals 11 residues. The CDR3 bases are TGCAGCGTTGGTTCAGTCACTGAAGCTTTCTTT. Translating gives CSVGSVTEAFF.

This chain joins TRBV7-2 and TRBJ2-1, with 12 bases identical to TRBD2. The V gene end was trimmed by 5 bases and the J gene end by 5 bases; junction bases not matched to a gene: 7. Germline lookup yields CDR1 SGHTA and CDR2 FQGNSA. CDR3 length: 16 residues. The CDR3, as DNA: TGTGCCAGCAGCAACCGGACTAGCGGGGTTCACAATGAGCAGTTCTTC. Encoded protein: CASSNRTSGVHNEQFF.

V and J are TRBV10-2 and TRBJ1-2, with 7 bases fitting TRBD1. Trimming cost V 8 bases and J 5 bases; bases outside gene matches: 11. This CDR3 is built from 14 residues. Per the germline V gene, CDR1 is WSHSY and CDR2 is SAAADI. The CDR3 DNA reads TGCGCCAGCGGGGACAGCCCAGGGACTTATGGCTACACCTTC. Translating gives CASGDSPGTYGYTF.

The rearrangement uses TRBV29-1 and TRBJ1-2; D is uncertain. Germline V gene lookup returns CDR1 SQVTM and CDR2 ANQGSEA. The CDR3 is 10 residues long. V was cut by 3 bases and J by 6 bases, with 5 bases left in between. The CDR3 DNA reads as TGCAGCGTTGACGGGGATGGCTACACCTTC. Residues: CSVDGDGYTF.

Here the CDR3 DNA reads TGTGCCAGCAGTTTCAAACCTCAGACACATAATTCACCCCTCCACTTT. Translated, it gives CASSFKPQTHNSPLHF. The chain carries TRBV6-5 and TRBJ1-6; D not certain. Trimming took off 4 bases at V and 5 bases at J, with 15 bases between the two ends. Germline CDR1 MNHEY, CDR2 SVGAGI. The CDR3 spans 16 residues.

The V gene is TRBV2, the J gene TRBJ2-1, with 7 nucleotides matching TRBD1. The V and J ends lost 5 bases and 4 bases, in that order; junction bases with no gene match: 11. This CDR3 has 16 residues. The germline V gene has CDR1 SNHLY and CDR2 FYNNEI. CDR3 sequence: CASSLTPGTVYNEQFF. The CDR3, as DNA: TGTGCCAGCAGTCTTACCCCAGGGACAGTTTACAATGAGCAGTTCTTC.

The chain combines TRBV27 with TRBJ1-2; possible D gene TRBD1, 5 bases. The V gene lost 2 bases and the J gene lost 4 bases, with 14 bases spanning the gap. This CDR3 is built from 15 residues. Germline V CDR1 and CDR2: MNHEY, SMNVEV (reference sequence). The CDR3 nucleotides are TGTGCCAGCAGTTTAGGAGGGGCCCCGGGCTATGGCTACACCTTC. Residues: CASSLGGAPGYGYTF.

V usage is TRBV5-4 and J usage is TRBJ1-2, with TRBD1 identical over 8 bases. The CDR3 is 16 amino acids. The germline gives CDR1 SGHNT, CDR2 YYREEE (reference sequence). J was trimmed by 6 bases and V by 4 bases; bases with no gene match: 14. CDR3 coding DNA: TGTGCCAGCAGCCTACCCGGCACAGGGGGATTAGATGGCTACACCTTC. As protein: CASSLPGTGGLDGYTF.

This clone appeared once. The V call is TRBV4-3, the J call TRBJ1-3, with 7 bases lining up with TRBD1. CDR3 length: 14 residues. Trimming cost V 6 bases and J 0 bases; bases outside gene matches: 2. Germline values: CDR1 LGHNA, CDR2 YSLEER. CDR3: CASSRGLSGNTIYF. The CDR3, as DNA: TGCGCCAGCAGTAGGGGGCTCTCTGGAAACACCATATATTTT.

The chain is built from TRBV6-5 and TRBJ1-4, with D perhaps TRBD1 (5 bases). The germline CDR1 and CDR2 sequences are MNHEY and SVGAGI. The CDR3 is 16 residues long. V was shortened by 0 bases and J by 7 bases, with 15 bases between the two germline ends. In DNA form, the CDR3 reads TGTGCCAGCAGTTACTCCGAGGCCCTAAGGGGTGAAAAACTGTTTTTT. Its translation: CASSYSEALRGEKLFF.

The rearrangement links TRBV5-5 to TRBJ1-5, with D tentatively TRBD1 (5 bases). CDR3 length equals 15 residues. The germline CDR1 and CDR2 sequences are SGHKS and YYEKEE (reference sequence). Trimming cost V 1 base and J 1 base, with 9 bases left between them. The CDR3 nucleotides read TGTGCCAGCAGCTTGTCCGGGGGGAGCAATCAGCCCCAGCATTTT. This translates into CASSLSGGSNQPQHF.

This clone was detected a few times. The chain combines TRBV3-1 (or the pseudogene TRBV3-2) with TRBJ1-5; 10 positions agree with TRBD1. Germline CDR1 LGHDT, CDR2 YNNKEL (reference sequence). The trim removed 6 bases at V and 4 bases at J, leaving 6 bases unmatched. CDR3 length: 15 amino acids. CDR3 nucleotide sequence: TGTGCCAGCAGTCGGGACAGGGGCCCGAATCAGCCCCAGCATTTT. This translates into CASSRDRGPNQPQHF.

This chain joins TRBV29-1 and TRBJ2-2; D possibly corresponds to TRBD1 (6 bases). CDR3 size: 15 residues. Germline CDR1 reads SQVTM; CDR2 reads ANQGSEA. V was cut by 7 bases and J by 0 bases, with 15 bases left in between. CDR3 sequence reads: CSARTGTPNTGELFF. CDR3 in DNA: TGCAGCGCCCGCACCGGGACACCGAACACCGGGGAGCTGTTTTTT.

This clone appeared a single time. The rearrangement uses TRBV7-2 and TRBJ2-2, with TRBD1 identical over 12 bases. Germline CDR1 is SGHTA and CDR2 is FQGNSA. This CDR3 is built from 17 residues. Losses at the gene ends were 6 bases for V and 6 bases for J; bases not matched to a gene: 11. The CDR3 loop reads CASSKNAGTGGSGELFF. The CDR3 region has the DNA TGTGCCAGCAGTAAGAATGCCGGGACAGGGGGCTCCGGGGAGCTGTTTTTT.

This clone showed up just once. This chain's CDR3 is CASSLEGDRGTYEQYF. The CDR3 DNA sequence: TGTGCCAGCAGCTTGGAAGGGGACAGGGGTACCTACGAGCAGTACTTC. The V and J genes are TRBV5-8 and TRBJ2-7; 10 nucleotides align to TRBD1. Unmatched junction bases numbered 5, after V lost 0 bases and J lost 2 bases. This CDR3 is built from 16 residues. Germline CDR1 and CDR2: SGHTS and YDEGEE. Looking up the rest from reference TRBV5-8 and TRBJ2-7 gives the full variable domain: EAGVTQSPTHLIKTRGQQATLRCSPISGHTSVYWYQQALGLGLQFLLWYDEGEERNRGNFPPRFSGRQFPNYSSELNVNALELEDSALYLCASSLEGDRGTYEQYFGPGTRLTVT.

The CDR3 DNA is TGTGCCAGCAGTGAAGGGGCCTCTGGAAACACCATATATTTT. This gives the protein CASSEGASGNTIYF. V and J are TRBV6-1 and TRBJ1-3; no clear D gene. The V end was cut by 1 base, the J end by 0 bases, with 4 bases between. The CDR3 consists of 14 residues. The V gene's germline CDR1 is MNHNS and CDR2 SASEGT.

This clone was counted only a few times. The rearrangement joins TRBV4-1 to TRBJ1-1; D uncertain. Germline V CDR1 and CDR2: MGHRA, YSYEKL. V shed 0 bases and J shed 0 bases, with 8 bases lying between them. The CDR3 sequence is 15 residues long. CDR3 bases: TGCGCCAGCAGCCAAGAAGGAGCTATGAACACTGAAGCTTTCTTT. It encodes CASSQEGAMNTEAFF.

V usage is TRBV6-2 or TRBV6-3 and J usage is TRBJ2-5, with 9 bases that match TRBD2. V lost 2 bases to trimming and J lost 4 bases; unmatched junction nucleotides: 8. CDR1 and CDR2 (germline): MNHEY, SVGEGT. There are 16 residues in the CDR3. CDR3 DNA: TGTGCCAGCAGTTACGGCGGGGGGGCGAGGGGAGAGACCCAGTACTTC. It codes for CASSYGGGARGETQYF.